The following is a T cell receptor beta chain sequence with its context. The antigen remains unidentified. CDR1 and CDR2 from the germline V gene are MNHEY and SMNVEV (reference sequence). This CDR3 comprises 14 residues. V lost 2 bases and J lost 1, with 8 bases in between. PCR amplification relied on 60 Vbeta primers (plus 13 Jbeta primers). Assay: immunoSEQ multiplex PCR; the TCRdb copy retains only in-frame clones and omits some. The data show under 150,000 clones, with 65% to 80% seen just once and roughly 3.1% held by the top ten. The data were obtained in a study of cytomegalovirus exposure and HLA in healthy donors. Regarding donors, all were healthy bone marrow donors. Whole-study findings and limits: V- and J-gene trimming in TCR beta was tied to a missense DCLRE1C variant by an analysis performed later. The number of N-insertions in an Asian-associated ancestry cluster was reportedly below the roughly 670-donor mean in a later analysis.

The clonotype comes from a man aged 25 to 45 in good health and CMV-seronegative. The sequenced sample consisted of PBMCs. This rearrangement joins TRBV27 to TRBJ1-1; D ambiguous. Here the CDR3 DNA reads TGTGCCAGCAGTTTAGTCGCAGAGAACACTGAAGCTTTCTTT. Residues: CASSLVAENTEAFF.